This T cell receptor beta chain was captured in a study of T cell responses to AZD1222 COVID-19 vaccine. Findings and caveats of the study: Dominant at 160-218 and 743-854, vaccine-associated CD4 TCRs also spanned spike.

TCRdb keeps only in-frame clones here, not all; method: immunoSEQ multiplex PCR. The table records about 180,000 clones, 92% of them present only once. As to this clone: The antigen is unknown.

This TCR was sampled from an adult who received the AZD1222 COVID-19 vaccine. The sequences come from peripheral blood, collected 28 days after the second AZD1222 dose.

DNA of the CDR3: TGTGCCATCTTACGGGCAGCCTCGAACACCGGGGAGCTGTTTTTT. Translation gives CAILRAASNTGELFF. The V gene is TRBV10-3, the J gene TRBJ2-2; D is unresolved. Germline assignment: CDR1 ENHRY and CDR2 SYGVKD. The CDR3 sequence is 15 residues long. V was clipped by 8 bases and J by 0 bases, with 13 bases between them.